These T cell receptor beta chains were read from a single sample in a study of cytomegalovirus exposure and HLA in healthy donors. The protocol was immunoSEQ multiplex PCR, while the TCRdb copy is restricted to in-frame clones and leaves out a portion. Here the sample spans around 200,000 clones, 81% being singletons. Sequencing was performed on PBMCs. These receptors all come from a woman between 25 and 40 years old in good health and CMV-seronegative. CDR3s include the opening cysteine and the closing phenylalanine or tryptophan. D genes are given only for firm matches. Some rows have no size entry. The others give once, few or many, or a class for an expanded clone.

CDR3: CASRPGQARYEQYF
DNA: TGTGCCAGCAGACCGGGACAGGCCCGCTACGAGCAGTACTTC
size: many
V: TRBV2
J: TRBJ2-7
D: TRBD1

CDR3: CASSRRGPQHF
DNA: TGTGCCAGCAGCCGAAGGGGGCCCCAGCATTTT
size: .
V: TRBV5-6
J: TRBJ1-5
D: .

CDR3: CASSLVSGSNQPQHF
DNA: TGCGCCAGCAGCTTGGTGTCAGGGAGCAATCAGCCCCAGCATTTT
size: .
V: TRBV5-1
J: TRBJ1-5
D: .

CDR3: CAWSDVAGGGEQYF
DNA: TGTGCCTGGAGTGACGTAGCGGGAGGGGGTGAGCAGTACTTC
size: .
V: TRBV30
J: TRBJ2-7
D: TRBD2

CDR3: CAANGDRGYGYTF
DNA: TGTGCGGCAAATGGGGACAGGGGTTATGGCTACACCTTC
size: .
V: TRBV28
J: TRBJ1-2
D: TRBD1

CDR3: CAWSVRGKGSTEAFF
DNA: TGTGCCTGGAGTGTACGGGGAAAGGGTAGCACTGAAGCTTTCTTT
size: .
V: TRBV30
J: TRBJ1-1
D: .

CDR3: CASGLMGGIQETQYF
DNA: TGTGCCAGCGGATTGATGGGAGGAATCCAAGAGACCCAGTACTTC
size: .
V: TRBV5-4
J: TRBJ2-5
D: .

CDR3: CACEGTGNTEAFF
DNA: TGTGCCTGCGAAGGGACAGGGAACACTGAAGCTTTCTTT
size: .
V: TRBV30
J: TRBJ1-1
D: TRBD1

CDR3: CATSNGLADPYEQYF
DNA: TGCGCCACCTCCAACGGACTAGCGGATCCCTACGAGCAGTACTTC
size: .
V: TRBV5-1
J: TRBJ2-7
D: TRBD2

CDR3: CASSLGPDSYNEQFF
DNA: TGCGCCAGCAGCTTGGGGCCTGACTCCTACAATGAGCAGTTCTTC
size: .
V: TRBV5-1
J: TRBJ2-1
D: .

CDR3: CASSLEGGGNTEAFF
DNA: TGTGCCAGCAGCTTAGAGGGCGGAGGGAACACTGAAGCTTTCTTT
size: .
V: TRBV13
J: TRBJ1-1
D: .

CDR3: CASSVDLGYGYTF
DNA: TGTGCCAGCAGCGTAGATCTAGGCTATGGCTACACCTTC
size: few
V: TRBV9
J: TRBJ1-2
D: .

CDR3: CASSLLKRGMADTQYF
DNA: TGTGCCAGCAGCTTACTCAAGCGGGGTATGGCAGATACGCAGTATTTT
size: .
V: TRBV11-2
J: TRBJ2-3
D: TRBD2

CDR3: CASSKTSGSENEQYF
DNA: TGTGCCAGCAGCAAGACTAGCGGGAGTGAGAACGAGCAGTACTTC
size: .
V: TRBV7-2
J: TRBJ2-7
D: TRBD2

CDR3: CASSIGRTGELFF
DNA: TGTGCCAGTAGTATAGGGAGGACTGGGGAGCTGTTTTTT
size: .
V: TRBV19
J: TRBJ2-2
D: .

CDR3: CASSATGTREEQYF
DNA: TGTGCCAGCAGCGCGACAGGGACCCGTGAGGAGCAGTACTTC
size: .
V: TRBV9
J: TRBJ2-7
D: TRBD1

CDR3: CASTRLAGTDTQYF
DNA: TGTGCCAGCACCAGACTAGCGGGCACAGATACGCAGTATTTT
size: .
V: TRBV6-1
J: TRBJ2-3
D: TRBD2

CDR3: CASTLNGMNTEAFF
DNA: TGTGCCAGCACCCTCAACGGGATGAACACTGAAGCTTTCTTT
size: .
V: TRBV6-1
J: TRBJ1-1
D: .